These 30 T cell receptor beta chains were all obtained from the same sample, sequenced in a study of control samples from healthy donors and cancer patients. Data came from immunoSEQ multiplex PCR; TCRdb stores just in-frame clones and leaves some out. The table shows approximately 160,000 clones, with 92% occurring only once. Sequenced sample: blood. The receptors stem from a woman aged 25-40 years in good health.

The chain is built from TRBV11-2 and TRBJ1-2; the D gene is possibly TRBD1 (6 bases). Germline V CDR1 and CDR2: SGHAT, FQNNGV. The CDR3 loop spans 14 amino acids. Trimming left V 3 bases short and J 1 base short, with 9 bases between. The CDR3 loop is CASSLRGGNYGYTF. CDR3 DNA: TGTGCCAGCAGCTTGAGGGGGGGTAACTATGGCTACACCTTC. Based on the CDR3 plus reference TRBV11-2 and TRBJ1-2, the full variable domain is EAGVAQSPRYKIIEKRQSVAFWCNPISGHATLYWYQQILGQGPKLLIQFQNNGVVDDSQLPKDRFSAERLKGVDSTLKIQPAKLEDSAVYLCASSLRGGNYGYTFGSGTRLTVV.

The chain uses TRBV5-6 and TRBJ2-7; 7 positions agree with TRBD1. Losses at the gene ends were 5 bases for V and 7 bases for J; bases not matched to a gene: 6. Germline V gene sequence: CDR1 SGHDT, CDR2 YYEEEE. The CDR3 extends over 12 amino acids. The CDR3: CASSYNRGEQYF. The CDR3 region has the DNA TGTGCCAGCAGTTATAACAGGGGAGAGCAGTACTTC.

This chain joins TRBV18 and TRBJ1-5; D not certain. Trimming took off 3 bases at V and 5 bases at J, with 8 bases between the two ends. This CDR3 contains 13 residues. Germline lookup yields CDR1 KGHSH and CDR2 LQKENI. CDR3 nucleotides: TGTGCCAGCTCACCGGGCTTGGATCAGCCCCAGCATTTT. Amino acid sequence: CASSPGLDQPQHF.

The chain uses TRBV6-5 and TRBJ2-7, with a tentative D call TRBD1 (5 bases). Germline CDR1 MNHEY, CDR2 SVGAGI. This CDR3 region has 16 residues. V was cut by 2 bases and J by 0 bases, with 14 bases left in between. Written as DNA, the CDR3 is TGTGCCAGCAGTTACGGGGCTCCTTTAAGCTCCTACGAGCAGTACTTC. Its translation: CASSYGAPLSSYEQYF.

J is TRBJ2-1 and V is TRBV18, with D possibly matching TRBD2 (6 bases). The CDR3 covers 14 residues. V gave up 4 bases and J gave up 6 bases, with 13 bases separating them. Germline V gene sequence: CDR1 KGHSH, CDR2 LQKENI. The CDR3 DNA reads TGTGCCAGCTCACTACGGGGGTTGGGCAATGAGCAGTTCTTC. It translates to CASSLRGLGNEQFF.

The table lists this clone with a count of one. The chain employs TRBV3-1 (or the pseudogene TRBV3-2) and TRBJ2-5; D is undetermined. The germline V and J ends were trimmed by 0 bases and 5 bases, with 10 bases remaining between them. This CDR3 has 14 residues. Per the germline V gene, CDR1 is LGHDT and CDR2 is YNNKEL (reference sequence). The CDR3 DNA reads TGTGCCAGCAGCCAAGACTGGCTTGGGGAGACCCAGTACTTC. Translating it yields CASSQDWLGETQYF.

For the CDR3, the DNA is TGTGCCACCAGCCCTTCGCCGGAAAACACTGAAGCTTTCTTT. This sequence encodes CATSPSPENTEAFF. The V call is TRBV15, the J call TRBJ1-1; D gene ambiguous. The germline CDR1 and CDR2 sequences are LNHNV and YYDKDF (reference sequence). The V and J ends lost 5 bases and 2 bases respectively, with 12 bases between them. The CDR3 contains 14 residues.

The chain is built from TRBV2 and TRBJ1-4, with unresolved D. The CDR3 sequence is 12 residues long. Germline V gives CDR1 SNHLY, CDR2 FYNNEI. V gave up 7 bases and J gave up 3 bases, with 6 bases separating them. CDR3 DNA sequence: TGTGCCAGCATTAGGGCTAATGAAAAACTGTTTTTT. It yields the protein CASIRANEKLFF.

The chain links TRBV20-1 to TRBJ2-7; no firm D call. Germline CDR1 is DFQATT and CDR2 is SNEGSKA (reference sequence). Trimming took 3 bases from V and 6 from J, leaving 9 bases between them. This CDR3 spans 11 amino acids. The CDR3 coding sequence is TGCAGTGCTAGCCCCTGGGGCGAGCAGTACTTC. Its translation is CSASPWGEQYF.

The chain carries TRBV3-1 (or the pseudogene TRBV3-2) and TRBJ1-6; D is unresolved. CDR1 is LGHDT, CDR2 YNNKEL, per germline (reference sequence). This CDR3 spans 15 amino acids. The V end lost 1 base, the J end lost 6 bases, and 10 bases lay between the germline ends. The CDR3: CASSQGRTGNSPLHF. DNA of the CDR3: TGTGCCAGCAGCCAAGGCCGGACGGGTAATTCACCCCTCCACTTT.

This chain joins TRBV6-2 or TRBV6-3 and TRBJ2-3; 13 bases agree with TRBD2. CDR1 and CDR2 (germline): MNHEY, SVGEGT. The CDR3 is 16 amino acids. With V trimmed by 6 bases and J by 2 bases, 5 bases remained unmatched. In DNA form, the CDR3 reads TGTGCCAGCAGGCCTGGACTAGCGGGAGTCACAGATACGCAGTATTTT. Translated, it gives CASRPGLAGVTDTQYF.

V gene TRBV4-2 combines with J gene TRBJ2-6; 9 bases line up with TRBD1. Trimming at V came to 4 bases and at J to 0 bases, leaving 10 bases not matched to a gene. Germline V gene data show CDR1 as LGHNA and CDR2 as YNFKEQ. This CDR3 spans 19 amino acids. The CDR3: CASSPQPGQGRSGANVLTF. CDR3 bases: TGTGCCAGCAGCCCGCAACCGGGACAGGGCCGCTCTGGGGCCAACGTCCTGACTTTC.

The V gene is TRBV9, the J gene TRBJ2-1, with 7 nucleotides matching TRBD1. After removal of 0 bases from V and 9 bases from J, the junction contained 12 bases not matched to a gene. The CDR3 extends over 16 amino acids. CDR1 and CDR2 from the germline V gene are SGDLS and YYNGEE. The CDR3 DNA reads TGTGCCAGCAGCGTAGTAGGTCCGACAGGGAAGAGTGAGCAGTTCTTC. This codes for CASSVVGPTGKSEQFF.

The chain uses TRBV5-1 and TRBJ2-3; D gene unclear. The CDR3 loop spans 13 amino acids. The germline gives CDR1 SGHRS, CDR2 YFSETQ. The V end lost 0 bases, the J end lost 1 base, and 3 bases lay between the germline ends. As DNA, the CDR3 is TGCGCCAGCAGCTTGGACCGCACAGATACGCAGTATTTT. This sequence encodes CASSLDRTDTQYF. Based on the CDR3 plus reference TRBV5-1 and TRBJ2-3, the full variable domain is KAGVTQTPRYLIKTRGQQVTLSCSPISGHRSVSWYQQTPGQGLQFLFEYFSETQRNKGNFPGRFSGRQFSNSRSEMNVSTLELGDSALYLCASSLDRTDTQYFGPGTRLTVL.

The chain combines TRBV7-2 with TRBJ1-1; TRBD1 matches at 9 bases. There are 18 residues in the CDR3. V shed 2 bases, J shed 1 base, and the junction held 11 bases outside the gene matches. The germline V gene encodes CDR1 SGHTA and CDR2 FQGNSA. DNA of the CDR3: TGTGCCAGCAGCTTAAGTATGAGGACAGGGGCCAAGAACACTGAAGCTTTCTTT. Translation gives CASSLSMRTGAKNTEAFF.

V usage is TRBV24-1 and J usage is TRBJ2-2, with 8 bases matching TRBD2. Germline values: CDR1 KGHDR, CDR2 SFDVKD. The CDR3 covers 16 residues. V dropped 3 bases and J dropped 6; count of bases not matched to a gene: 8. The DNA of the CDR3 is TGTGCCACCAGTGATCCTCGGGAGGGCCCCCCCGGGGAGCTGTTTTTT. Residues: CATSDPREGPPGELFF.

The chain uses TRBV5-1 and TRBJ2-7; 10 nucleotides line up with TRBD2. The CDR3 contains 15 residues. The germline V gene encodes CDR1 SGHRS and CDR2 YFSETQ. Trimming took 4 bases from V and 4 from J; bases not matched to a gene: 8. CDR3 sequence reads: CASSIAGGPAYEQYF. CDR3 DNA: TGCGCCAGCAGCATAGCGGGAGGTCCCGCTTACGAGCAGTACTTC. Full variable domain (remainder filled in from reference TRBV5-1 and TRBJ2-7): KAGVTQTPRYLIKTRGQQVTLSCSPISGHRSVSWYQQTPGQGLQFLFEYFSETQRNKGNFPGRFSGRQFSNSRSEMNVSTLELGDSALYLCASSIAGGPAYEQYFGPGTRLTVT.

The V call is TRBV28, the J call TRBJ2-7; D possibly corresponds to TRBD1 (8 bases). V lost 5 bases and J 4 bases, leaving 15 bases between the germline ends. CDR1 is MDHEN and CDR2 is SYDVKM in the germline V gene. The CDR3 loop spans 14 amino acids. The CDR3 sequence: CASSPYRGGYEQYF. The CDR3 DNA sequence: TGTGCCAGCAGTCCTTACAGGGGGGGTTACGAGCAGTACTTC.

The rearrangement links TRBV28 to TRBJ1-4, with TRBD1 as a possible D gene (5 bases). V was cut by 5 bases and J by 3 bases, with 13 bases left in between. CDR3 length: 15 amino acids. In germline, CDR1 is MDHEN, CDR2 SYDVKM. DNA of the CDR3: TGTGCCAGCAGTGCCCCACCGGGGGCTAATGAAAAACTGTTTTTT. As protein: CASSAPPGANEKLFF. Full variable domain (remainder filled in from reference TRBV28 and TRBJ1-4): DVKVTQSSRYLVKRTGEKVFLECVQDMDHENMFWYRQDPGLGLRLIYFSYDVKMKEKGDIPEGYSVSREKKERFSLILESASTNQTSMYLCASSAPPGANEKLFFGSGTQLSVL.

This chain joins TRBV4-1 and TRBJ1-5, with D tentatively TRBD1 (5 bases). Deletions cut 3 bases from V and 1 base from J, with 10 bases between. CDR1 MGHRA and CDR2 YSYEKL come from the germline V gene. The CDR3 covers 15 residues. CDR3 DNA: TGCGCCAGCAGCCATCTCCGGGACAGCAATCAGCCCCAGCATTTT. This encodes CASSHLRDSNQPQHF.

The chain uses TRBV30 and TRBJ2-7, with a tentative D call TRBD1 (6 bases). V was cut by 3 bases and J by 2 bases, with 11 bases left in between. The CDR3 length is 13 residues. Looked up from germline, CDR1 is GTSNPN and CDR2 is SVGIG (reference sequence). The CDR3 bases are TGTGCCTGGAGCGGGGACATTACCTACGAGCAGTACTTC. Protein sequence: CAWSGDITYEQYF.

The chain links TRBV18 to TRBJ2-3; 7 bases are a match to TRBD2. J gave up 5 bases and V 8 bases, and 7 bases lay outside the gene matches. The CDR3 has 13 amino acids. Germline CDR1 and CDR2: KGHSH and LQKENI. The chain's CDR3 is CASLLGGQDTQYF. The CDR3 DNA sequence: TGTGCCAGCCTCTTGGGAGGGCAAGATACGCAGTATTTT. The full variable domain, in which reference TRBV18 and TRBJ2-3 provide the parts outside the CDR3, is NAGVMQNPRHLVRRRGQEARLRCSPMKGHSHVYWYRQLPEEGLKFMVYLQKENIIDESGMPKERFSAEFPKEGPSILRIQQVVRGDSAAYFCASLLGGQDTQYFGPGTRLTVL.

This rearrangement joins TRBV11-1 to TRBJ1-2; D may be TRBD1 (6 bases). Per germline, CDR1 SGHAT and CDR2 FQDESV (reference sequence). The V gene lost 5 bases and the J gene lost 4 bases, with 17 bases spanning the gap. CDR3 length: 15 residues. The DNA for the CDR3 is TGTGCCAGCAGCCCCGGACAGCCTGGGGGCTATGGCTACACCTTC. Its protein is CASSPGQPGGYGYTF.

This clone was recorded once. One end of the junction does not line up with germline, which may come from a read error. V is TRBV13 and J is TRBJ2-7; 10 bases agree with TRBD2. CDR3 length: 18 amino acids. Germline CDR1 and CDR2: PRHDT and FYEKMQ (reference sequence). In DNA, the CDR3 is TGTGCCAGCAGCTCGAGGGGTTTAGCGGGAGGTTTCTCCCACGAGCAGTACTTC. It specifies CASSSRGLAGGFSHEQYF.

V is TRBV28 and J is TRBJ1-2, with D possibly being TRBD1 (5 bases). CDR1 MDHEN and CDR2 SYDVKM come from the germline V gene. V was shortened by 8 bases and J by 7 bases, with 17 bases between the two germline ends. The length of the CDR3 is 13 residues. CDR3 residues: CASLWGKRGGYTF. CDR3 sequence (DNA): TGTGCCAGCTTGTGGGGCAAGAGGGGTGGCTACACCTTC.

This chain joins TRBV28 and TRBJ1-1; D remains unclear. CDR1 and CDR2 (germline): MDHEN, SYDVKM. CDR3 size: 12 residues. The V end lost 6 bases, the J end lost 8 bases, and 13 bases lay between the germline ends. CDR3 sequence reads: CASSLGRREAFF. CDR3 nucleotides: TGTGCCAGCAGCCTCGGACGGCGAGAAGCTTTCTTT. The whole variable domain, filled in from reference TRBV28 and TRBJ1-1, reads DVKVTQSSRYLVKRTGEKVFLECVQDMDHENMFWYRQDPGLGLRLIYFSYDVKMKEKGDIPEGYSVSREKKERFSLILESASTNQTSMYLCASSLGRREAFFGQGTRLTVV.

The rearrangement links TRBV24-1 to TRBJ1-5; 7 nucleotides agree with TRBD1. CDR1 and CDR2 (germline): KGHDR, SFDVKD. Trimming cost V 3 bases and J 6 bases; bases outside gene matches: 4. The CDR3 is made up of 14 amino acids. The CDR3 sequence is CATSDNRGRQPQHF. Here the CDR3 DNA reads TGTGCCACCAGTGATAACAGGGGACGTCAGCCCCAGCATTTT.

This clone has only one observation. The chain is built from TRBV7-9 and TRBJ1-1, with D possibly matching TRBD1 (6 bases). The CDR3 consists of 15 residues. Germline-derived CDR1 and CDR2 are SEHNR and FQNEAQ (reference sequence). Trimming stripped 2 bases from V and 0 bases from J, with 10 bases between. CDR3 region: CASSLPGTMNTEAFF. For the CDR3, the DNA is TGTGCCAGCAGCTTACCCGGGACAATGAACACTGAAGCTTTCTTT.

This clone has a single count. The chain combines TRBV11-2 with TRBJ1-5; D remains ambiguous. V was clipped by 5 bases and J by 5 bases, with 10 bases between them. The CDR3 loop spans 13 amino acids. Germline V lookup: CDR1 SGHAT, CDR2 FQNNGV. CDR3 residues: CASSRTVDQPQHF. DNA for the CDR3: TGTGCCAGCAGCCGGACTGTTGATCAGCCCCAGCATTTT.

This clone was picked up one time. The chain uses TRBV2 and TRBJ2-7; 9 nucleotides agree with TRBD2. Germline V gives CDR1 SNHLY, CDR2 FYNNEI. CDR3 length equals 17 residues. After removal of 5 bases from V and 1 base from J, the junction contained 12 bases not matched to a gene. CDR3 DNA sequence: TGTGCCAGCAGTTTTGTTCCTAGCGGGGCCACTTCCTACGAGCAGTACTTC. It yields the protein CASSFVPSGATSYEQYF.